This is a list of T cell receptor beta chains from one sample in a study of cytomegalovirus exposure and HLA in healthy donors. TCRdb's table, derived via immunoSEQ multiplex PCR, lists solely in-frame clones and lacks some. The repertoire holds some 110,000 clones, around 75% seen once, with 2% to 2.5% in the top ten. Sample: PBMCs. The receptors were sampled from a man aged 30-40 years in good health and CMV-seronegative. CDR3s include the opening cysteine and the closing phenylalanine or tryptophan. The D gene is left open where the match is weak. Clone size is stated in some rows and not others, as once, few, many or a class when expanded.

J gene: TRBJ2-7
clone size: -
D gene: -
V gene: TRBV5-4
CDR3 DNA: TGTGCCAGCAGCTTCCCCGGGTACGGGGAAACGTACGAGCAGTACTTC
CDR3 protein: CASSFPGYGETYEQYF

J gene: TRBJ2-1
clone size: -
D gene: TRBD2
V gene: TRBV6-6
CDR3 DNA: TGTGCCAGCAGCATGGGACTAGCGGAGGACACTGAGCAGTTCTTC
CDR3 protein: CASSMGLAEDTEQFF

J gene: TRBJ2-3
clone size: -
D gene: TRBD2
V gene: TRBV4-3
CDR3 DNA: TGCGCCAGCAGCCCCAATAGCGGGGGGGCGGGAGATACGCAGTATTTT
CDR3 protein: CASSPNSGGAGDTQYF

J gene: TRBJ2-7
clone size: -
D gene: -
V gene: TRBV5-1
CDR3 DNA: TGCGCCAGCAGCCCGGGAGGGGGCGCGGGCTCCGAGCAGTACTTC
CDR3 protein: CASSPGGGAGSEQYF

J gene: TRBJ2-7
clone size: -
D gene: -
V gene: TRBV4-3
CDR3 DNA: TGCGCCAGCAGCCAAGAGGGGATACAGGGCTACGAGCAGTACTTC
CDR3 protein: CASSQEGIQGYEQYF

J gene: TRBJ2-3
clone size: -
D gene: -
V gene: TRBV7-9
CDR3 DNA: TGTGCCAGCAGCCCGCGGGGCCCAGATACGCAGTATTTT
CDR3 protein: CASSPRGPDTQYF

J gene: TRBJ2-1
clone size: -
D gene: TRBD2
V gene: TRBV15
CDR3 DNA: TGTGCCACCAGCAGAGATCGGTTGCTAGCGGCCAACAATGAGCAGTTCTTC
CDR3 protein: CATSRDRLLAANNEQFF

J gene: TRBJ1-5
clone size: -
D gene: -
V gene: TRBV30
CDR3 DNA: TGTGCCTGGAGTGTACTAGGGAGGAATCAGCCCCAGCATTTT
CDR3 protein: CAWSVLGRNQPQHF

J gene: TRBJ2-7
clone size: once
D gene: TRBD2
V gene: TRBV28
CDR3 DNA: TGTGCCAGCCGGGGGGGAGGACCCCCTCACGAGCAGTACTTC
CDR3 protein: CASRGGGPPHEQYF

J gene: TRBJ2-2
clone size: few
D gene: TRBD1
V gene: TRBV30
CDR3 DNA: TGTGCCTGGAGTACCGGGACAGGGGTCGGCACCGGGGAGCTGTTTTTT
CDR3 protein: CAWSTGTGVGTGELFF

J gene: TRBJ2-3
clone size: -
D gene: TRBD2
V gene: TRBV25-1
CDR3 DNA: TGTGCCAGCAGTAAAACTAGCGGGGGGAACACAGATACGCAGTATTTT
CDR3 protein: CASSKTSGGNTDTQYF

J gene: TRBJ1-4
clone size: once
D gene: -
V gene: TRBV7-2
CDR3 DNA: TGTGCCAGCAGCTCGTCAGGGGTACGGGAAAAACTGTTTTTT
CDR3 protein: CASSSSGVREKLFF

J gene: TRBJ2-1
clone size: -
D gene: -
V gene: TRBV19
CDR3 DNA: TGTGCCAGTAGCACGTTTCAGGGGTATGAGCAGTTCTTC
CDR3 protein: CASSTFQGYEQFF

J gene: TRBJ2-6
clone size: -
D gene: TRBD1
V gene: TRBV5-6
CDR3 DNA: TGTGCCAGCAGCACAGGGACAGGGGCCCGCCTGACTTTC
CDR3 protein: CASSTGTGARLTF

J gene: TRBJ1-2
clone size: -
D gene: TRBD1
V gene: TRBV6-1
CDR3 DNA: TGTGCCAGCAGTGACCCCACCCCCCACCGGGACAGGGATTCTAACTATGGCTACACCTTC
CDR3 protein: CASSDPTPHRDRDSNYGYTF

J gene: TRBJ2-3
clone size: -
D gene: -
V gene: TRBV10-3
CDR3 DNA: TGTGCCATCAGCTCATTGGACAGAGATACGCAGTATTTT
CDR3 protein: CAISSLDRDTQYF

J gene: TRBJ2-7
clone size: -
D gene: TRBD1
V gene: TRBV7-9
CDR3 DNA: TGTGCCAGCAGCGCTGGGGACAGGGGGGCCTACGAGCAGTACTTC
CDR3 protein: CASSAGDRGAYEQYF

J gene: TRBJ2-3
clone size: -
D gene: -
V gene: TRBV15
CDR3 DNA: TGTGCCACCAGCAGAGTTGGGCAGAGCACAGATACGCAGTATTTT
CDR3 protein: CATSRVGQSTDTQYF

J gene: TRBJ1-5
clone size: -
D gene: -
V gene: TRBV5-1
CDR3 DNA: TGCGCCAGCAGCCCAGACACCAATCAGCCCCAGCATTTT
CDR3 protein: CASSPDTNQPQHF

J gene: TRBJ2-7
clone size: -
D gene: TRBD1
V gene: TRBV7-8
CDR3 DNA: TGTGCCAGCAGCTTAGTTTCGGGAGACAGGGGGCGTAGGTACGAGCAGTACTTC
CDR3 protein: CASSLVSGDRGRRYEQYF

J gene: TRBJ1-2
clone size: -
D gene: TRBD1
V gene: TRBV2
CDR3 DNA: TGTGCCAGCAGTGGGACAGGGACCAACTATGGCTACACCTTC
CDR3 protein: CASSGTGTNYGYTF

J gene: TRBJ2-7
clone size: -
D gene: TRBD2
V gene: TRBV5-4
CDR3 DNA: TGTGCCAGCAGCTTGGGGGCGGGGGGGTCCTCCTACGAGCAGTACTTC
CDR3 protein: CASSLGAGGSSYEQYF

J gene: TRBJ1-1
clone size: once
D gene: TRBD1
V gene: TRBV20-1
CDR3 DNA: TGCAGTGAAAGGACAGGTCCTGAAGCTTTCTTT
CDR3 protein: CSERTGPEAFF

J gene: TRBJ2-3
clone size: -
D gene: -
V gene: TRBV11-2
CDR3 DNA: TGTGCCAGCAGCTTAGATCAGGGGACAGATACGCAGTATTTT
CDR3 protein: CASSLDQGTDTQYF

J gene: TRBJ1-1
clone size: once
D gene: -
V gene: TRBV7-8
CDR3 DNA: TGTGCCAGCAGCGCCGAGGGCACAGGGAGCACTGAAGCTTTCTTT
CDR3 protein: CASSAEGTGSTEAFF

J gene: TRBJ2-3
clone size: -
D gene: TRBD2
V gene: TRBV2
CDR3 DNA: TGTGCCATAAAAGACGGCGGGGGTCGTTCAGATACGCAGTATTTT
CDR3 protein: CAIKDGGGRSDTQYF